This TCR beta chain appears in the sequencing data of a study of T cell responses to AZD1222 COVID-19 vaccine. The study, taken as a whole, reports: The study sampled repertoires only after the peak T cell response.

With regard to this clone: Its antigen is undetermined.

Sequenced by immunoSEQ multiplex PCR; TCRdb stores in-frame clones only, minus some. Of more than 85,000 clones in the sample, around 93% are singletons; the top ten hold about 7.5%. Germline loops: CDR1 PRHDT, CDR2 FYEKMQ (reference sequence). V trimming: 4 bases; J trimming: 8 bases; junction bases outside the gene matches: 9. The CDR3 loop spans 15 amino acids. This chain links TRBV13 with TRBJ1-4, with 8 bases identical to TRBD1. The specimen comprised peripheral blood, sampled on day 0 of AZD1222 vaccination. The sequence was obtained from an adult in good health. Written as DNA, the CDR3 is TGTGCCAGCAGCTCTGGACAGGGTAAAAACGAAAAACTGTTTTTT. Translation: CASSSGQGKNEKLFF.